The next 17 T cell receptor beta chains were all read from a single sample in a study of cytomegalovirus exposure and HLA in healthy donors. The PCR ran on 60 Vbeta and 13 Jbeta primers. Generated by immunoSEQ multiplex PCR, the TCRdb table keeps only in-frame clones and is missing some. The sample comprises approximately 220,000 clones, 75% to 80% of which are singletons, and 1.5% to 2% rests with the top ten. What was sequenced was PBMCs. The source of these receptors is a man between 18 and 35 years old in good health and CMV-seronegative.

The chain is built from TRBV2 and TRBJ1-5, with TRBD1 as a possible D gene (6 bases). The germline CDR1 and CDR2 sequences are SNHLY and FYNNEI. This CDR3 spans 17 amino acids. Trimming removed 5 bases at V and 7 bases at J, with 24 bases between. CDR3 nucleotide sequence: TGTGCCAGCAGTCGGCTACCATCAGGGGTTCAGGAACAGCCCCAGCATTTT. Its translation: CASSRLPSGVQEQPQHF.

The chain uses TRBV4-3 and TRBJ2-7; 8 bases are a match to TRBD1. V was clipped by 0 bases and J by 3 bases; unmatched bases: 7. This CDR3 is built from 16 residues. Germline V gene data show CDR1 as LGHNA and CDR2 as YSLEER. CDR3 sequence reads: CASSQDRRGQGYEQYF. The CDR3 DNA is TGCGCCAGCAGCCAAGATCGGAGAGGACAGGGCTACGAGCAGTACTTC.

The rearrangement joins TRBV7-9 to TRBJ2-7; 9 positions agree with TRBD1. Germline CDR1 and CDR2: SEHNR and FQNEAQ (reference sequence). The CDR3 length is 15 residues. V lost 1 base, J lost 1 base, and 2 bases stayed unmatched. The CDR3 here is CASSLEQGASYEQYF. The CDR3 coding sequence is TGTGCCAGCAGCTTAGAACAGGGGGCGTCCTACGAGCAGTACTTC.

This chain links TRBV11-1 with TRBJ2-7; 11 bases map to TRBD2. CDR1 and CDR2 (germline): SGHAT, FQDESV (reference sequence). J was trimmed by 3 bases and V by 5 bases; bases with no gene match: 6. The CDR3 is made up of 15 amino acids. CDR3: CASSPLAGGNYEQYF. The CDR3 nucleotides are TGTGCCAGCAGCCCGCTAGCGGGAGGCAACTACGAGCAGTACTTC.

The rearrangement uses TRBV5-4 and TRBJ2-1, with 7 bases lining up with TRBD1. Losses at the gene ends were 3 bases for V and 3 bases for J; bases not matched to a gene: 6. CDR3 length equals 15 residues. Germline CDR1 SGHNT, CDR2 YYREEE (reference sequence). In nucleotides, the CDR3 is TGTGCCAGCAGCTGGGCCGGGACAGACTACAATGAGCAGTTCTTC. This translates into CASSWAGTDYNEQFF.

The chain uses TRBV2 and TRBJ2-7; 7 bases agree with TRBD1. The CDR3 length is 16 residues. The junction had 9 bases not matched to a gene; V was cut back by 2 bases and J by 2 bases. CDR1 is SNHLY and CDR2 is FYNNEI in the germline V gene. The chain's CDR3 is CASSESRQGETYEQYF. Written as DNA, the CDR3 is TGTGCCAGCAGTGAAAGTCGACAGGGCGAAACCTACGAGCAGTACTTC.

Here the CDR3 reads CASSLRFGQSYGYTF. The CDR3 region has the DNA TGTGCCAGCAGCTTACGGTTCGGACAAAGCTATGGCTACACCTTC. The chain carries TRBV7-8 and TRBJ1-2, with D perhaps matching TRBD1 (5 bases). In germline, CDR1 is SGHVS, CDR2 FQNEAQ. V dropped 2 bases and J dropped 4 bases, with 14 bases sitting between them. This CDR3 spans 15 amino acids.

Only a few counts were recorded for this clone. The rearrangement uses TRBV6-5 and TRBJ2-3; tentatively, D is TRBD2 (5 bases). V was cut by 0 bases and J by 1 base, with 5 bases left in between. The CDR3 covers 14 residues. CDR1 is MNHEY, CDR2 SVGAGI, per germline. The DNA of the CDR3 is TGTGCCAGCAGTTACTCGGGAGGCACAGATACGCAGTATTTT. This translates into CASSYSGGTDTQYF.

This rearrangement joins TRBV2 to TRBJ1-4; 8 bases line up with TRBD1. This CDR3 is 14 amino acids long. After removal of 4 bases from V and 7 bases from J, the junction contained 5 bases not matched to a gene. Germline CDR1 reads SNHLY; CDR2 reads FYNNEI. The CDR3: CASSAPGQVEKLFF. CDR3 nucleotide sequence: TGTGCCAGCAGTGCCCCGGGACAGGTTGAAAAACTGTTTTTT.

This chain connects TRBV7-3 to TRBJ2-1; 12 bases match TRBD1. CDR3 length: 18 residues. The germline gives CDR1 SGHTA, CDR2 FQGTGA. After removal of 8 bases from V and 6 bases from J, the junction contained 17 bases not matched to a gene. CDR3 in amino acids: CASRGDRGHSPPSNEQFF. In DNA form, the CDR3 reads TGTGCCAGCCGAGGGGACAGGGGGCACTCACCCCCCTCCAATGAGCAGTTCTTC.

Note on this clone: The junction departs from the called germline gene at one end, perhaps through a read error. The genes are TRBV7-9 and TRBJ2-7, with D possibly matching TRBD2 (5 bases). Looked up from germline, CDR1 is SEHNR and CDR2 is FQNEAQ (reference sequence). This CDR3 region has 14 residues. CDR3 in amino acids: CSSSLARAPYEQYF. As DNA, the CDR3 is TGTTCCAGCAGCTTAGCGAGAGCCCCCTACGAGCAGTACTTC.

The DNA of the CDR3 is TGTGCCAGCAGTGCCGGGACAGGGTATGAGCAGTACTTC. It yields the protein CASSAGTGYEQYF. This chain connects TRBV6-5 to TRBJ2-7, with 9 positions matching TRBD1. After removal of 5 bases from V and 7 bases from J, the junction contained 6 bases not matched to a gene. The CDR3 has 13 residues. CDR1 and CDR2 from the germline V gene are MNHEY and SVGAGI.

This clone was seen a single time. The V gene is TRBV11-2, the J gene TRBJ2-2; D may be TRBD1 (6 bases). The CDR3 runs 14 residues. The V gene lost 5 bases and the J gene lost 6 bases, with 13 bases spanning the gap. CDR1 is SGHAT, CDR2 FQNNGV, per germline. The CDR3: CASSEQGDAGELFF. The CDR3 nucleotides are TGTGCCAGCAGCGAACAGGGTGATGCCGGGGAGCTGTTTTTT.

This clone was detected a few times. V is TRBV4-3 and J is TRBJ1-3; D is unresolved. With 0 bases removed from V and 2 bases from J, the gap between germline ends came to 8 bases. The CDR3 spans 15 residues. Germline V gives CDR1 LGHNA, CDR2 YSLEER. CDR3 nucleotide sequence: TGCGCCAGCAGCCAAGATACGGGGACTGGAAACACCATATATTTT. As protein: CASSQDTGTGNTIYF.

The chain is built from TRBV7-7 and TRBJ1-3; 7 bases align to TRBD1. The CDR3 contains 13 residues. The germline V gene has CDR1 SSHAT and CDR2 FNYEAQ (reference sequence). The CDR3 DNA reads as TGTGCTAGCGGTGACAGGGCTGGAAACACCATATATTTT. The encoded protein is CASGDRAGNTIYF.

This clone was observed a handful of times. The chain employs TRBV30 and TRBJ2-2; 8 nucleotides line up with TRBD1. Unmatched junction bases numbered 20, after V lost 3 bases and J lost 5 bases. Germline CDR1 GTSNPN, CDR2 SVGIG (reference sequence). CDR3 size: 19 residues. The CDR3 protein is CAWSVRWGQGARKTGELFF. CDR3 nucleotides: TGTGCCTGGAGCGTAAGGTGGGGTCAGGGGGCGCGGAAAACCGGGGAGCTGTTTTTT.

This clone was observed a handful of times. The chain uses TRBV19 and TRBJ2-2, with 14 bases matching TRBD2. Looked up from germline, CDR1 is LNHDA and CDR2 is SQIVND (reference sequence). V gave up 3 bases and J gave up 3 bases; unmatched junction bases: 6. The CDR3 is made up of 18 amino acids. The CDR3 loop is CASSIPKGLAGDTGELFF. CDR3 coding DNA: TGTGCCAGTAGTATCCCCAAGGGACTAGCGGGAGACACCGGGGAGCTGTTTTTT.